Listed here are 25 T cell receptor beta chains from one sample, sequenced in a study of regulatory T cells in long-lasting Graves disease. CDR3-region Arm-PCR and iRepertoire HTBI primers produced the TCR beta libraries. TCRdb used MiXCR to reprocess the multiplex PCR reads, holding one entry per CDR3 protein. Of about 300,000 distinct CDR3 sequences listed, about 20% are singletons. The time point: newly diagnosed GD, antithyroid drugs for less than 3 months. PBMC-derived RNA was used for the TCR library. The sequenced sample was peripheral blood mononuclear cells (PBMCs), obtained at new diagnosis, from a patient treated with antithyroid drugs. The receptor source for this set is a female donor with Graves disease.

The V call is TRBV2, the J call TRBJ2-1, with D uncertain. Trimming took off 5 bases at V and 3 bases at J, with 5 bases between the two ends. CDR3 size: 12 residues. Germline V gene data show CDR1 as SNHLY and CDR2 as FYNNEI. The CDR3 DNA is TGTGCCAGCAGTAAAGTCTACAATGAGCAGTTCTTC. Translated, it gives CASSKVYNEQFF.

The V and J genes are TRBV7-9 and TRBJ1-3; unclear D gene. The V end lost 1 base, the J end lost 4 bases, and 8 bases lay between the germline ends. The CDR3 contains 14 residues. CDR1 is SEHNR and CDR2 is FQNEAQ in the germline V gene (reference sequence). For the CDR3, the DNA is TGTGCCAGCAGCTTAGTCTCTGGGGGAAACACCATATATTTT. Translated: CASSLVSGGNTIYF.

In its sample, this clonotype was seen a few times. The chain links TRBV6-2 or TRBV6-3 to TRBJ2-2; possibly TRBD1 or TRBD2 for D (5 bases each). V gave up 0 bases and J gave up 4 bases, with 12 bases separating them. The CDR3 is 16 amino acids. CDR1 is MNHEY, CDR2 SVGEGT, per germline. The CDR3 loop is CASSYSPGAGTGELFF. The CDR3 DNA is TGTGCCAGCAGTTACTCTCCCGGGGCTGGCACCGGGGAGCTGTTTTTT.

This clonotype was counted at least ten times. This chain joins TRBV27 and TRBJ1-2; 12 bases fit TRBD1. Trimming took 4 bases from V and 7 from J; bases not matched to a gene: 4. The CDR3 sequence is 14 residues long. Germline CDR1 MNHEY, CDR2 SMNVEV (reference sequence). The CDR3 protein is CASSWDRGLRGYTF. The CDR3 bases are TGTGCCAGCAGTTGGGACAGGGGGCTTCGTGGCTACACCTTC.

This clonotype was picked up many times. The J gene is TRBJ1-5, the V gene TRBV6-1; tentatively, D is TRBD1 (6 bases). The germline V and J ends were trimmed by 9 bases and 5 bases, with 14 bases remaining between them. Germline V lookup: CDR1 MNHNS, CDR2 SASEGT. The CDR3 contains 13 residues. The CDR3 protein is CASRDRSDQPQHF. Here the CDR3 DNA reads TGTGCCAGTAGAGACAGGTCAGATCAGCCCCAGCATTTT.

This clonotype showed up just a few times. This chain connects TRBV28 to TRBJ1-5; tentative D call: TRBD1 (6 bases). The germline V gene has CDR1 MDHEN and CDR2 SYDVKM. The CDR3 has 16 amino acids. V shed 5 bases and J shed 4 bases, with 18 bases lying between them. The CDR3 region has the DNA TGTGCCAGCAGTGAAGAGAAGGGGGGGGGGAATCAGCCCCAGCATTTT. Translated, it gives CASSEEKGGGNQPQHF.

This clonotype was found many times. J is TRBJ2-2 and V is TRBV5-1, with D unclear. Germline CDR1 SGHRS, CDR2 YFSETQ. The CDR3 consists of 14 residues. Trimming cost V 5 bases and J 4 bases, with 12 bases left between them. The CDR3 nucleotides are TGCGCCAGCAGACCCGGGTCGAGCACCGGGGAGCTGTTTTTT. Residues: CASRPGSSTGELFF. The full variable domain, with the rest looked up from reference TRBV5-1 and TRBJ2-2, is KAGVTQTPRYLIKTRGQQVTLSCSPISGHRSVSWYQQTPGQGLQFLFEYFSETQRNKGNFPGRFSGRQFSNSRSEMNVSTLELGDSALYLCASRPGSSTGELFFGEGSRLTVL.

This clonotype was counted between two and nine times. The DNA of the CDR3 is TGTGCCAGCAGTGCCACGGTAGGGGAGACCCAGTACTTC. Protein sequence: CASSATVGETQYF. V and J are TRBV6-1 and TRBJ2-5; D uncertain. The CDR3 has 13 amino acids. V lost 4 bases and J 5 bases, leaving 11 bases between the germline ends. Germline CDR1 is MNHNS and CDR2 is SASEGT.

This clonotype was found a few times. The CDR3 DNA sequence: TGTGCCAGCAGTTACTCTGGGGCAGCGATACCCAGAGGTTCCTACAATGAGCAGTTCTTC. The encoded protein is CASSYSGAAIPRGSYNEQFF. The chain has TRBV6-2 or TRBV6-3 and TRBJ2-1; possible D gene TRBD1, 5 bases. The CDR3 is made up of 20 amino acids. V lost 0 bases and J lost 1, with 22 bases in between. Germline V lookup: CDR1 MNHEY, CDR2 SVGEGT.

The rearrangement joins TRBV7-9 to TRBJ2-7; D might be TRBD1 (6 bases). CDR3 length equals 15 residues. V lost 3 bases, J lost 0 bases, and 12 bases lay in between. Germline CDR1 and CDR2: SEHNR and FQNEAQ (reference sequence). Written as DNA, the CDR3 is TGTGCCAGCAGCTTCCCCGGACAGAGCTCCTACGAGCAGTACTTC. It yields the protein CASSFPGQSSYEQYF.

This clonotype came up many times. The chain recombines TRBV10-3 with TRBJ2-2; TRBD2 matches 9 bases. V lost 8 bases to trimming and J lost 6 bases; unmatched junction nucleotides: 10. Germline V gene lookup returns CDR1 ENHRY and CDR2 SYGVKD. This CDR3 is built from 15 residues. This CDR3 is CAIGSLGLASGELFF. In DNA, the CDR3 is TGTGCCATCGGGTCCCTGGGACTAGCTTCCGGGGAGCTGTTTTTT.

This clonotype was recorded many times. The V and J genes are TRBV6-5 and TRBJ1-6; D ambiguous. The V and J ends lost 4 bases and 7 bases respectively, with 11 bases between them. This CDR3 is built from 14 residues. Germline V gene data show CDR1 as MNHEY and CDR2 as SVGAGI. CDR3 nucleotide sequence: TGTGCCAGCAGTTGGAGTCTTGAAAATTCACCCCTCCACTTT. Amino acid sequence: CASSWSLENSPLHF.

This clonotype was counted at least ten times. The chain has TRBV19 and TRBJ1-4; no clear D gene. The ends were cut back, 6 bases at V and 7 bases at J, with 15 bases in the middle. The CDR3 is 14 residues long. The germline V gene has CDR1 LNHDA and CDR2 SQIVND (reference sequence). CDR3 nucleotides: TGTGCCAGTAGCCAAGGTTCGGACTTTGAAAAACTGTTTTTT. Residues: CASSQGSDFEKLFF.

This clonotype occurred a few times. A far larger clone is a single base away, which makes a read error likely. The gene calls are TRBV6-2 or TRBV6-3 and TRBJ2-1, with TRBD1 identical over 9 bases. CDR3 size: 13 residues. Germline V gives CDR1 MNHEY, CDR2 SVGEGT. The CDR3 bases are TGTGCCAGCGACAGGGGGAGTGCAGAGACCCGGTACTTC. Translated: CASDRGSAETRYF.

This clonotype was counted many times. The chain links TRBV5-1 to TRBJ1-5; a possible D gene is TRBD1 (5 bases). Germline V CDR1 and CDR2: SGHRS, YFSETQ. The V end lost 4 bases, the J end lost 5 bases, and 16 bases lay between the germline ends. There are 15 residues in the CDR3. CDR3 loop: CASSPGTLGHQPQHF. In DNA form, the CDR3 reads TGCGCCAGCAGCCCCGGGACCCTCGGGCATCAGCCCCAGCATTTT.

This clonotype was seen ten or more times. The V call is TRBV14, the J call TRBJ2-2, with TRBD1 matching 10 bases. The CDR3 sequence is 16 residues long. Germline CDR1 and CDR2: SGHDN and FVKESK. Unmatched junction bases numbered 6, after V lost 3 bases and J lost 5 bases. The CDR3 sequence is CASSHRTGQGTGELFF. The DNA of the CDR3 is TGTGCCAGCAGCCACCGCACGGGACAGGGGACCGGGGAGCTGTTTTTT.

This clonotype was counted many times. The chain is built from TRBV10-3 and TRBJ1-1, with no clear D. Trimming pared 8 bases from V and 2 bases from J, leaving 12 bases between. The CDR3 runs to 13 residues. Germline assignment: CDR1 ENHRY and CDR2 SYGVKD. In DNA, the CDR3 is TGTGCCATCGGAGGAACGGCTAACACTGAAGCTTTCTTT. Its protein is CAIGGTANTEAFF.

V is TRBV19 and J is TRBJ2-1, with D maybe TRBD1 (5 bases). This CDR3 is 14 amino acids long. Germline assignment: CDR1 LNHDA and CDR2 SQIVND (reference sequence). Trimming left V 2 bases short and J 7 bases short, with 12 bases between. The CDR3 loop reads CASSIRGSFNEQFF. The CDR3 DNA follows: TGTGCCAGTAGTATAAGGGGTAGCTTTAATGAGCAGTTCTTC.

This clonotype was recorded many times. The chain is built from TRBV27 and TRBJ2-1, with a weak D call TRBD2 (6 bases). In germline, CDR1 is MNHEY, CDR2 SMNVEV (reference sequence). V lost 8 bases, J lost 6 bases, and 20 bases lay in between. The CDR3 totals 15 residues. CDR3 sequence: CASCPSGTGSNEQFF. The CDR3 DNA reads as TGTGCCAGCTGCCCCTCCGGGACTGGAAGCAATGAGCAGTTCTTC.

This clonotype came up many times. The chain uses TRBV9 and TRBJ2-3; TRBD2 aligns across 14 bases. This CDR3 has 18 residues. With 4 bases clipped from V and 5 bases from J, the junction kept 12 bases outside the gene matches. Germline V gives CDR1 SGDLS, CDR2 YYNGEE. CDR3 region: CASSPPPGLAGEIDTQYF. The DNA for the CDR3 is TGTGCCAGCAGCCCGCCCCCGGGACTAGCGGGAGAAATAGATACGCAGTATTTT.

On this clonotype: Just one base apart from a much larger clone, this may be a read error. The rearrangement joins TRBV5-1 to TRBJ2-1, with 8 bases identical to TRBD2. Germline CDR1 SGHRS, CDR2 YFSETQ. The length of the CDR3 is 16 residues. CDR3 region: CASSLVSGVLYNKQFF. DNA of the CDR3: TGCGCCAGCAGCTTGGTTAGCGGGGTACTCTACAATAAGCAGTTCTTC.

This clonotype was seen at least ten times. The rearrangement uses TRBV10-3 and TRBJ1-1; tentative D call: TRBD1 (6 bases). The CDR3 is 15 amino acids. CDR1 and CDR2 (germline): ENHRY, SYGVKD. Trimming shortened V by 6 bases and J by 2 bases, and 16 bases separated the two germline ends. CDR3 amino acids: CAISNGQRINTEAFF. The CDR3 coding sequence is TGTGCCATCAGCAACGGACAGAGGATTAACACTGAAGCTTTCTTT.

V gene TRBV20-1 combines with J gene TRBJ2-7, with D tentatively TRBD1 (5 bases). Germline V gene lookup returns CDR1 DFQATT and CDR2 SNEGSKA (reference sequence). V lost 3 bases and J 4 bases, leaving 13 bases between the germline ends. This CDR3 contains 13 residues. Here the CDR3 DNA reads TGCAGTGCTAGCCTCGACAGACCGTACGAGCAGTACTTC. Its protein product is CSASLDRPYEQYF.

The genes are TRBV19 and TRBJ2-3, with D perhaps matching TRBD1 (6 bases). Trimming shortened V by 3 bases and J by 5 bases, and 9 bases separated the two germline ends. The CDR3 is 13 amino acids. Germline V CDR1 and CDR2: LNHDA, SQIVND (reference sequence). CDR3 sequence reads: CASSMTRGDTQYF. The CDR3 nucleotides read TGTGCCAGTAGTATGACCAGGGGAGATACGCAGTATTTT.

Only a few counts were recorded for this clonotype. The gene calls are TRBV27 and TRBJ2-1, with unresolved D. Germline V lookup: CDR1 MNHEY, CDR2 SMNVEV (reference sequence). Between the trimmed V and J ends, which lost 6 bases and 6 bases, there was a span of 21 bases. The CDR3 contains 16 residues. The CDR3 region is CASSLWRSGLGNEQFF. The CDR3 DNA reads TGTGCCAGCAGCCTTTGGCGGAGTGGCTTGGGCAATGAGCAGTTCTTC.